The clone carrying this T cell receptor beta chain was detected only once. Original processing methods: Reference gene primers were amplified, and this amplification served to estimate nucleated cell counts. Method: immunoSEQ multiplex PCR; TCRdb's copy keeps in-frame clones and lacks some. From that table come the V and J calls and clone size; the DNA was used to work out D and trimming. This sample has under 200,000 clones; 85% occur once, and the top ten carry around 1.1%. The record originates from a study of blood T cell repertoires in COVID-19. Study information: Material from acute and convalescent COVID-19 was sourced from the United States, Italy and Spain. In each case, the material was cDNA or gDNA derived from T cells, B-cell-depleted T cells, or PBMCs.

The sequenced material came from peripheral blood. This clonotype was sampled from a man aged 35 to 55 with acute or convalescent COVID-19.

The chain's CDR3 is CSSRGGSGGSYEQYF. As DNA, the CDR3 is TGCAGCTCCCGGGGAGGCTCTGGGGGCTCCTACGAGCAGTACTTC. The genes are TRBV29-1 and TRBJ2-7; tentatively, D is TRBD2 (6 bases). Germline V lookup: CDR1 SQVTM, CDR2 ANQGSEA. Trimming removed 8 bases from V and 0 bases from J, with 20 bases in between. CDR3 length: 15 amino acids.